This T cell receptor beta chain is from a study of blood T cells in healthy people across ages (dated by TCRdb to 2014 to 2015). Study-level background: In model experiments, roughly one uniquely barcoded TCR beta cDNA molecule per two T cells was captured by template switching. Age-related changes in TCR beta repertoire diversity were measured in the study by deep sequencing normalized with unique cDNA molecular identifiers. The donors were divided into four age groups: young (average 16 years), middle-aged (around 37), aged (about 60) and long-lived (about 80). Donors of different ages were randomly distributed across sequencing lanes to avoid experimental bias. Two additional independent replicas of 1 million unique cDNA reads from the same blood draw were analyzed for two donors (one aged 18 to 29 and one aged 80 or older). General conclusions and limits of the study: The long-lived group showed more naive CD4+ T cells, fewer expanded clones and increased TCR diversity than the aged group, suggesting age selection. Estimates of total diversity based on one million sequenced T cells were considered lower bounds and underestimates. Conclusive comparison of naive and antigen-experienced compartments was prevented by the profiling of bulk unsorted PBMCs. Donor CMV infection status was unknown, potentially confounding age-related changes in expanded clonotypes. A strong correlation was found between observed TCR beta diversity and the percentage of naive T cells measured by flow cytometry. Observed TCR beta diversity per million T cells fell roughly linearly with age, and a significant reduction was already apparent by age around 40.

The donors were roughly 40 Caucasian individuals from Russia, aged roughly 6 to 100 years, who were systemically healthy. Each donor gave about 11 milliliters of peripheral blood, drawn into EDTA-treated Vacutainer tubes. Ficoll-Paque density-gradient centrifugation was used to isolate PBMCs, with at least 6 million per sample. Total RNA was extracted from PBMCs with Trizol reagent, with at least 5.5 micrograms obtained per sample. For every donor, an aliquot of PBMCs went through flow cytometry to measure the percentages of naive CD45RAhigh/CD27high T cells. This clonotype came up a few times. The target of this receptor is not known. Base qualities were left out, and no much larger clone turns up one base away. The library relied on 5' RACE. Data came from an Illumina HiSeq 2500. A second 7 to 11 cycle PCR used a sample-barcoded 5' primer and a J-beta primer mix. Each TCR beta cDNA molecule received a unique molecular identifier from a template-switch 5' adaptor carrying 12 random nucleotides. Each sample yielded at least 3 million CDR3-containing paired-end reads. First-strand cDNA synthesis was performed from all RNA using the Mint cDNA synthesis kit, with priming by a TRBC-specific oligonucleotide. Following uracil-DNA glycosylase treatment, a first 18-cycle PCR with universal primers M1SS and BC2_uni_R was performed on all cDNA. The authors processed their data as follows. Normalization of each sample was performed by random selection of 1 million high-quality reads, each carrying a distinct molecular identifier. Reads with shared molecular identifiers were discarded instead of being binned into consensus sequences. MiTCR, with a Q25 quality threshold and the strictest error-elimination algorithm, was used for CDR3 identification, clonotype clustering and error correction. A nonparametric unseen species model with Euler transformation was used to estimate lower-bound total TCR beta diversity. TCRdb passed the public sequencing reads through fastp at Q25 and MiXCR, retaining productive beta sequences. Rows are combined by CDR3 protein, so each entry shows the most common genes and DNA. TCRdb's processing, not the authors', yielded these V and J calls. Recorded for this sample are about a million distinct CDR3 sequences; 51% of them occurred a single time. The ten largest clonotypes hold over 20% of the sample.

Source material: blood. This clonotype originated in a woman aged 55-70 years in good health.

CDR3 reads: CASSLEPGSYEQYF. The nucleotide sequence reads TGTGCCAGCAGCTTAGAGCCAGGTTCCTACGAGCAGTACTTC. Rearrangement joined TRBV11-2 to TRBJ2-7; no D segment can be confidently identified. Including cysteine and phenylalanine, the CDR3 has 14 amino acids. Only the CDR3 DNA stays, 42 bases, in frame from base 1. Relative to germline, V is 0 bases shorter and J is 1 base shorter, with 7 bases between their ends. From the germline V gene, CDR1 is SGHAT and CDR2 is FQNNGV. Supplemented by the reference TRBV11-2 and TRBJ2-7 proteins around the CDR3, the complete variable domain is EAGVAQSPRYKIIEKRQSVAFWCNPISGHATLYWYQQILGQGPKLLIQFQNNGVVDDSQLPKDRFSAERLKGVDSTLKIQPAKLEDSAVYLCASSLEPGSYEQYFGPGTRLTVT.